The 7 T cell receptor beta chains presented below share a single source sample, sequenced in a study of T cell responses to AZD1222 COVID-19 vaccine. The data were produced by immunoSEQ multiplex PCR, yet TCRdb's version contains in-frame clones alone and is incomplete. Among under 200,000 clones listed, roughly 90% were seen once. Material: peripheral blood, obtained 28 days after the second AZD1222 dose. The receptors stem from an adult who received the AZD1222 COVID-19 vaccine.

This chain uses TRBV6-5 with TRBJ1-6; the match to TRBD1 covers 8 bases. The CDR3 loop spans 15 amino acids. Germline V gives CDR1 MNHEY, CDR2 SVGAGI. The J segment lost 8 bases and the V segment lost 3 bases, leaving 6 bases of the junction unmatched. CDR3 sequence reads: CASSYGRGRDSPLHF. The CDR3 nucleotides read TGTGCCAGCAGTTATGGCAGGGGGCGCGATTCACCCCTCCACTTT.

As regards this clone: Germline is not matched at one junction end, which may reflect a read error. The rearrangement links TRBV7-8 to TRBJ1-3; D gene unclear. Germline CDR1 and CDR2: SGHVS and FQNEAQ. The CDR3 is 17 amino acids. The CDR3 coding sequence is TGTGCCAGCAGCCTAGCTGAGAGACGGAACTCTGGAAACACCATATATTTT. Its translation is CASSLAERRNSGNTIYF.

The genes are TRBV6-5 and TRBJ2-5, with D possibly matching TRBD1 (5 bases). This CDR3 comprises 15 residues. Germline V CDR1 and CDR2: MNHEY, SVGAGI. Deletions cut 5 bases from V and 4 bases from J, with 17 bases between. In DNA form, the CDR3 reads TGTGCCAGCAGTACGTCTCAGGGCTACGGAGAGACCCAGTACTTC. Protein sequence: CASSTSQGYGETQYF.

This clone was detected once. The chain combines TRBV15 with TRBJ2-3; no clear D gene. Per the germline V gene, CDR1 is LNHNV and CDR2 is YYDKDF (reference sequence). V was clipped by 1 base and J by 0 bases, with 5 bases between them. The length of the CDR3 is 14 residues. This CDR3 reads CATSRVGSTDTQYF. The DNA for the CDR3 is TGTGCCACCAGCAGAGTAGGTAGCACAGATACGCAGTATTTT.

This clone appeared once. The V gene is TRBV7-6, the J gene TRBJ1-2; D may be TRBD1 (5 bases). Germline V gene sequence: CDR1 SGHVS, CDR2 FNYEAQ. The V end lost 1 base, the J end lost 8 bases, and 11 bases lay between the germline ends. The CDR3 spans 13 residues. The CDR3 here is CASSLVWGDGYTF. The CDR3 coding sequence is TGTGCCAGCAGCTTAGTTTGGGGGGACGGCTACACCTTC.

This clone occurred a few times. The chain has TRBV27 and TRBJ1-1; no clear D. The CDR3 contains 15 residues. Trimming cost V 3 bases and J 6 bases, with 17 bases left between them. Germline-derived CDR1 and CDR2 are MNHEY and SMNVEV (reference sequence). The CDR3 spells CASSFGQVASAEAFF. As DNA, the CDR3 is TGTGCCAGCAGTTTTGGGCAAGTAGCGAGCGCTGAAGCTTTCTTT.

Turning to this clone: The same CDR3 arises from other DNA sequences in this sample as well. DNA for the CDR3: TGTGCCAGCTCACCAGGGCTCTCCTACAATGAGCAGTTCTTC. It is translated as CASSPGLSYNEQFF. The rearrangement joins TRBV18 to TRBJ2-1; D gene ambiguous. The CDR3 is 14 amino acids. Germline CDR1 is KGHSH and CDR2 is LQKENI. V was clipped by 2 bases and J by 0 bases, with 5 bases between them.